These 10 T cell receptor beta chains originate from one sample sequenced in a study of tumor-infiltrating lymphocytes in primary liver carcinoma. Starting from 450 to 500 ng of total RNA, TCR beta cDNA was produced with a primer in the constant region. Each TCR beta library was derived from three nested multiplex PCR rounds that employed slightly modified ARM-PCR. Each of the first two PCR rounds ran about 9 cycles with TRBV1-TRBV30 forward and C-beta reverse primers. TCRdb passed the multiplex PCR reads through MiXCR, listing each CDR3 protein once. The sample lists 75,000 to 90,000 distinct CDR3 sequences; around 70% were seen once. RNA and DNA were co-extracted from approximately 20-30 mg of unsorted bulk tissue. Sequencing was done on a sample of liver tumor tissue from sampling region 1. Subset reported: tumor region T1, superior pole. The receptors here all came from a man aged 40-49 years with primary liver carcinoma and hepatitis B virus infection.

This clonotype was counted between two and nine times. CDR3 DNA sequence: TGTACCACCGCCCCGCTCGGGCTGCTGGGGGATGAGCAGTACTTC. It codes for CTTAPLGLLGDEQYF. The V and J genes are TRBV12-3 or TRBV12-4 and TRBJ2-7; TRBD1 or TRBD2 may be the D gene (5 bases each). The CDR3 is 15 residues long.

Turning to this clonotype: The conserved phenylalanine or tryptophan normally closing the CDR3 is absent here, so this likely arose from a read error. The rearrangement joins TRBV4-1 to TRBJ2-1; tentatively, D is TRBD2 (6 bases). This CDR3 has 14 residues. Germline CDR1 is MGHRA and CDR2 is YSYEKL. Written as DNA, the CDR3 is TGTGCCAGCAGCCAGGAGGGGTCCTACAATGAGCAGTTCTAC. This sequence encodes CASSQEGSYNEQFY.

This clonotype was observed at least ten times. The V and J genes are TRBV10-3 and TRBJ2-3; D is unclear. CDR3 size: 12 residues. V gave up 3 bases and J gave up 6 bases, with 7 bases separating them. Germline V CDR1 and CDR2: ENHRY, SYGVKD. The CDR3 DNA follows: TGTGCCATCAGTGATGTTTCCGATACGCAGTATTTT. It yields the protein CAISDVSDTQYF.

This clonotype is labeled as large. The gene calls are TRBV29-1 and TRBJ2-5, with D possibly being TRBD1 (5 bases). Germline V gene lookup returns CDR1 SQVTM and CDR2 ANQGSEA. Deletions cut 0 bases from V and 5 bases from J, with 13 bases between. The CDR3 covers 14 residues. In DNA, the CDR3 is TGCAGCGTTGAAGATCGGCAAGGGGCGGAGACCCAGTACTTC. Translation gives CSVEDRQGAETQYF.

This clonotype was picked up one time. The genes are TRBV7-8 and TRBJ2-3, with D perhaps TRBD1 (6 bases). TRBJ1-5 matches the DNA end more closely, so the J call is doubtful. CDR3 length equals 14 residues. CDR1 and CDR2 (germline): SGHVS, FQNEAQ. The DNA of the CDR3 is TGTGCCAGCAGCCCGGACAGCAGTACAGATACGCAGCATTTT. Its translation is CASSPDSSTDTQHF.

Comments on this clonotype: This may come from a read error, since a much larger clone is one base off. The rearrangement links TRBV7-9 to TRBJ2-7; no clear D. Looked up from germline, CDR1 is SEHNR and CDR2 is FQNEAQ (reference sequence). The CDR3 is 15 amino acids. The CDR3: CAGSLAGTVYNEQYF. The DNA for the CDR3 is TGTGCCGGCAGCTTAGCTGGCACGGTCTACAACGAGCAGTACTTC.

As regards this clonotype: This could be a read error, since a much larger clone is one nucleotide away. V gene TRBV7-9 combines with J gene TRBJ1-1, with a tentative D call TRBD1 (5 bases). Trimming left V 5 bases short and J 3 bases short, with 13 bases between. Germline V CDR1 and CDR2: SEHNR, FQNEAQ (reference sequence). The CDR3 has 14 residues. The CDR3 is CASSHWGEDTEAFF. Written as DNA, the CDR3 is TGTGCCAGCAGCCATTGGGGGGAAGACACTGAAGCTTTCTTT.

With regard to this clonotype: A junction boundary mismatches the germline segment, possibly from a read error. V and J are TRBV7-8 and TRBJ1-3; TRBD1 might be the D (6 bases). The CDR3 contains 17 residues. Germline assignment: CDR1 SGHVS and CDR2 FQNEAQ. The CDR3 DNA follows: TGTGTCAGCAGCCCCACCGGGACATGGGTCTCTGGAAACACCATATATTTT. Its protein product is CVSSPTGTWVSGNTIYF. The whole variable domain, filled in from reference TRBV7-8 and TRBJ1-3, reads GAGVSQSPRYKVAKRGQDVALRCDPISGHVSLFWYQQALGQGPEFLTYFQNEAQLDKSGLPSDRFFAERPEGSVSTLKIQRTQQEDSAVYLCVSSPTGTWVSGNTIYFGEGSWLTVV.

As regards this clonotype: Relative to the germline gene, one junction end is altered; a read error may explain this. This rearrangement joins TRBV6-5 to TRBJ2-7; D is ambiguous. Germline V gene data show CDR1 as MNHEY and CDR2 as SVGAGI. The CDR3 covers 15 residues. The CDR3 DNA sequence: TGTGCCAGCAGGCCCGCACGGGTCAGGCACTACGAACAGTACTTC. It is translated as CASRPARVRHYEQYF.

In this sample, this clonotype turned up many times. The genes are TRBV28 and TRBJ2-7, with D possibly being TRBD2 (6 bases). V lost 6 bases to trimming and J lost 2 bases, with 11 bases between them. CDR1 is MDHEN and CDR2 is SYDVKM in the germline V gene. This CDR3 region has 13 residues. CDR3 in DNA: TGTGCCAGCAGAAAAGGGACTGCCTACGAGCAGTACTTC. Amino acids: CASRKGTAYEQYF.